The rows below give T cell receptor beta chains drawn from one sample of a study of PD-1 and CTLA-4 blockade in melanoma. Clones were read by immunoSEQ multiplex PCR, and TCRdb kept only the in-frame ones, dropping some. The repertoire holds some 33,000 clones, with about nine tenths as singletons. The source was CD8+ T cells from peripheral blood, collected from a patient given anti-PD-1 treatment. All receptors derive from a human donor with melanoma. Both conserved end residues are part of each CDR3. The order of the fields is J gene, CDR3 length, V gene, clone size, D gene, CDR3 protein, CDR3 DNA. The D gene is left open where the match is weak. Size is omitted from some rows. Given values are once, few, many or a class for expanded clones.

j_call: TRBJ2-3; cdr3_length: 16; v_call: TRBV27; clone_size: .; d_call: TRBD2; cdr3_aa: CASSLGVAGPTDTQYF; cdr3_nt: TGTGCCAGCAGTTTGGGGGTAGCGGGCCCCACAGATACGCAGTATTTT
j_call: TRBJ2-5; cdr3_length: 18; v_call: TRBV14; clone_size: .; d_call: TRBD2; cdr3_aa: CASSHTPGLASYQETQYF; cdr3_nt: TGTGCCAGCAGCCATACTCCTGGACTAGCGAGCTATCAAGAGACCCAGTACTTC
j_call: TRBJ2-3; cdr3_length: 16; v_call: TRBV5-1; clone_size: .; d_call: TRBD2; cdr3_aa: CASSLDGTRGTDTQYF; cdr3_nt: TGCGCCAGCAGCTTGGACGGGACTAGGGGCACAGATACGCAGTATTTT
j_call: TRBJ2-1; cdr3_length: 15; v_call: TRBV9; clone_size: .; d_call: TRBD2; cdr3_aa: CASSDIAGVDNEQFF; cdr3_nt: TGTGCCAGCAGCGATATAGCGGGGGTGGACAATGAGCAGTTCTTC
j_call: TRBJ2-1; cdr3_length: 16; v_call: TRBV3-1/TRBV3-2; clone_size: .; d_call: TRBD2; cdr3_aa: CASSQVGTSGGDEQFF; cdr3_nt: TGTGCCAGCAGCCAAGTTGGGACTAGCGGGGGGGATGAGCAGTTCTTC
j_call: TRBJ1-1; cdr3_length: 14; v_call: TRBV11-3; clone_size: once; d_call: .; cdr3_aa: CASSPGATNTEAFF; cdr3_nt: TGTGCCAGCAGCCCCGGGGCTACAAACACTGAAGCTTTCTTT
j_call: TRBJ2-2; cdr3_length: 13; v_call: TRBV29-1; clone_size: .; d_call: .; cdr3_aa: CSVVLAGTGELFF; cdr3_nt: TGCAGCGTTGTGCTAGCTGGCACCGGGGAGCTGTTTTTT
j_call: TRBJ2-5; cdr3_length: 16; v_call: TRBV7-9; clone_size: .; d_call: TRBD2; cdr3_aa: CASSLSSGGQKETQYF; cdr3_nt: TGTGCCAGCAGCCTCTCTAGCGGGGGCCAGAAAGAGACCCAGTACTTC
j_call: TRBJ2-6; cdr3_length: 15; v_call: TRBV28; clone_size: .; d_call: .; cdr3_aa: CASSFWPLGANVLTF; cdr3_nt: TGTGCCAGCAGTTTTTGGCCTCTCGGGGCCAACGTCCTGACTTTC
j_call: TRBJ1-1; cdr3_length: 13; v_call: TRBV14; clone_size: .; d_call: .; cdr3_aa: CASSEGGHTEAFF; cdr3_nt: TGTGCCAGTTCAGAGGGGGGGCACACTGAAGCTTTCTTT
j_call: TRBJ2-1; cdr3_length: 13; v_call: TRBV12-3/TRBV12-4; clone_size: .; d_call: TRBD2; cdr3_aa: CASSTGGGNEQFF; cdr3_nt: TGTGCCAGCTCCACCGGGGGAGGGAATGAGCAGTTCTTC
j_call: TRBJ1-1; cdr3_length: 12; v_call: TRBV29-1; clone_size: once; d_call: .; cdr3_aa: CSVVRGGTEAFF; cdr3_nt: TGCAGCGTTGTAAGGGGGGGCACTGAAGCTTTCTTT
j_call: TRBJ1-3; cdr3_length: 15; v_call: TRBV5-1; clone_size: .; d_call: .; cdr3_aa: CASSLTVSSGNTIYF; cdr3_nt: TGCGCCAGCAGCTTGACAGTCAGCTCTGGAAACACCATATATTTT
j_call: TRBJ2-5; cdr3_length: 18; v_call: TRBV28; clone_size: few; d_call: TRBD2; cdr3_aa: CASSLLLGTSGEGETQYF; cdr3_nt: TGTGCCAGCAGTTTATTATTGGGGACTAGCGGGGAGGGAGAGACCCAGTACTTC